This TCR beta chain appears in the sequencing data of a study of regulatory T cells in long-lasting Graves disease. Findings and limits, study-wide: Repertoires from persistent disease leaned toward TRBV28, TRBJ1-2 and TRBJ2-5. Among the persistent patients, approximately 2,900 public clonotypes were shared, more than the roughly 990 shared among new patients.

Assembly of TCR beta libraries relied on iRepertoire HTBI primers together with Arm-PCR of CDR3 regions. TCRdb ran MiXCR on the multiplex PCR reads and lists one entry per CDR3 protein. This table holds around 450,000 distinct CDR3 sequences, roughly 21% found once. The time point here: persistent/refractory GD, antithyroid drugs over 5 years with positive TRAb. There was RNA extracted from PBMCs, and the TCR library was made from it. The CDR3 sequence is 14 residues long. The germline V and J ends were trimmed by 3 bases and 5 bases, with 10 bases remaining between them. Germline V gives CDR1 KGHSH, CDR2 LQKENI. This clonotype was found many times. Its antigen remains unknown.

This specimen was peripheral blood mononuclear cells (PBMCs), taken when the disease was refractory, from a patient treated with antithyroid drugs. This sequence was found in a female donor with Graves disease. The V gene is TRBV18, the J gene TRBJ1-4; D is perhaps TRBD1 (5 bases). Written as DNA, the CDR3 is TGTGCCAGCTCACCGGAGACAGTCAATGAAAAACTGTTTTTT. Its protein is CASSPETVNEKLFF.